This T cell receptor beta chain was sequenced for a study of beta chain features in type 1 diabetes. Points from the study as a whole: Moderately but significantly shorter TCRB CDR3s were found in Type 1 diabetes patients in all four CD4+ subsets.

V lost 0 bases and J lost 6; bases outside the gene matches: 5. Germline CDR1 SGHDN, CDR2 FVKESK. This CDR3 region has 15 residues. This clone occurred a few times. Its antigen is still unknown. Expressed TCRB transcripts got sequenced, as all isolated RNA was reverse transcribed. Generated by immunoSEQ multiplex PCR, the TCRdb table keeps only in-frame clones and is missing some. This table has 350,000 to 450,000 clones, approximately 15% appearing once. V and J are TRBV14 and TRBJ1-1, with TRBD1 matching 9 bases. Sequenced: naive CD4+ T cells from blood. This clonotype was sampled from a man between 25 and 39 years old in good health. In DNA form, the CDR3 reads TGTGCCAGCAGCCAAGAGACAGGGGGGGTAGCTGAAGCTTTCTTT. It encodes CASSQETGGVAEAFF.